Sequencing of this T cell receptor beta chain was carried out in a study of CD8 T cells in ankylosing spondylitis. About this clonotype itself: What it binds is not known.

Overall study results and limits: Reportedly, matched ankylosing spondylitis synovial fluid was significantly enriched for disease-linked clones. CD8+ disease-linked clones were present at relatively low frequencies in blood. A motif of seven or eight highly homologous TCR beta variants was seen as apparently characteristic of ankylosing spondylitis blood.

Germline values: CDR1 SNHLY, CDR2 FYNNEI. Losses at the gene ends were 6 bases for V and 4 bases for J; bases not matched to a gene: 16. The CDR3 is 19 residues long. Preparation of TCR beta libraries was done by quantitative 5'-RACE with molecular barcodes. TCRdb passed the 5' RACE reads through MiXCR, listing each CDR3 protein once. Of a few hundred thousand distinct CDR3 sequences in the sample, about a sixth were seen once. The chain combines TRBV2 with TRBJ2-1; 12 nucleotides line up with TRBD2. Sequencing input: blood, either unsorted or a sorted T cell fraction (not recorded which). The receptor's source is a male donor with ankylosing spondylitis. The CDR3 is CASSGGATSGRRRYNEQFF. The DNA of the CDR3 is TGTGCCAGCAGCGGGGGGGCTACTAGCGGGAGGAGAAGATACAATGAGCAGTTCTTC.